The rows below give T cell receptor beta chains drawn from one sample of a study of shared clonotypes between healthy human individuals. Some clones are missing from TCRdb's copy, which holds only in-frame ones; the method was immunoSEQ multiplex PCR. The data contain about 2.1 million clones, 93% of them singletons. The sample comprised naive CD8+ T cells from PBMCs. All receptors derive from a man aged 18-30 years in good health. Some clones in this sample may be carry-over from other donors' samples. The CDR3 runs from the conserved cysteine through the conserved F or W. The D gene is left open where the match is weak. For some rows the clone size is stated as once, few or many, or as a class when expanded; others skip it.

CDR3 length,D gene,V gene,clone size,J gene,CDR3 protein,CDR3 DNA
16,.,TRBV7-9,.,TRBJ1-2,CASSLPYTPQGYGYTF,TGTGCCAGCAGCTTACCCTACACCCCCCAGGGCTATGGCTACACCTTC
16,.,TRBV7-9,.,TRBJ1-2,CASSLAPEDSNYGYTF,TGTGCCAGCAGCTTAGCTCCGGAAGACTCTAACTATGGCTACACCTTC
14,.,TRBV9,.,TRBJ2-5,CASSVVGRQETQYF,TGTGCCAGCAGCGTAGTAGGCAGACAAGAGACCCAGTACTTC
11,.,TRBV6-6,.,TRBJ2-1,CASSLGNEQFF,TGTGCCAGCTCGTTGGGCAATGAGCAGTTCTTC
14,.,TRBV19,.,TRBJ2-7,CASSTRGSANEQYF,TGTGCCAGTAGCACCCGGGGTAGCGCGAACGAGCAGTACTTC
15,.,TRBV11-3,.,TRBJ2-1,CASSSASAGYNEQFF,TGTGCCAGCAGCTCCGCTTCAGCAGGATACAATGAGCAGTTCTTC
13,TRBD1,TRBV18,.,TRBJ1-5,CASATGGGQPQHF,TGTGCCAGCGCAACAGGGGGCGGTCAGCCCCAGCATTTT
17,.,TRBV7-8,.,TRBJ1-5,CASSLARGGSGNQPQHF,TGTGCCAGCAGCTTAGCACGGGGGGGGTCTGGCAATCAGCCCCAGCATTTT
15,.,TRBV27,.,TRBJ1-1,CASSLGTAGGTEAFF,TGTGCCAGCAGTTTAGGTACCGCCGGAGGTACTGAAGCTTTCTTT
13,.,TRBV7-9,.,TRBJ2-5,CASSFGGRETQYF,TGTGCCAGCAGTTTTGGGGGGCGCGAGACCCAGTACTTC
14,TRBD1,TRBV7-9,.,TRBJ1-5,CASSPDRGNQPQHF,TGTGCCAGCAGCCCCGACAGGGGCAATCAGCCCCAGCATTTT
16,TRBD1,TRBV6-6,.,TRBJ2-7,CASSRRPGQGFYEQYF,TGTGCCAGCAGCCGACGACCGGGACAGGGGTTCTACGAGCAGTACTTC
19,TRBD1,TRBV7-3,.,TRBJ1-2,CASSFAEAGTGDPNYGYTF,TGTGCCAGCAGCTTCGCCGAGGCGGGGACAGGGGACCCAAACTATGGCTACACCTTC
14,.,TRBV28,.,TRBJ2-7,CASSRSGAGYEQYF,TGTGCCAGCAGCAGATCAGGGGCGGGCTACGAGCAGTACTTC
15,.,TRBV5-8,.,TRBJ1-3,CASSLQTDSGNTIYF,TGTGCCAGCAGCTTGCAGACGGACTCTGGAAACACCATATATTTT
15,.,TRBV7-9,.,TRBJ2-6,CASQATSSGANVLTF,TGTGCCAGCCAAGCGACTAGCTCTGGGGCCAACGTCCTGACTTTC
12,.,TRBV28,.,TRBJ1-2,CASSQGWEGYTF,TGTGCCAGCAGTCAAGGGTGGGAAGGCTACACCTTC
16,TRBD2,TRBV5-1,.,TRBJ2-7,CASSLARTSGSYEQYF,TGCGCCAGCAGCTTGGCGAGGACTAGCGGCTCCTACGAGCAGTACTTC
15,TRBD1,TRBV7-9,.,TRBJ1-1,CASRPTTGRDTEAFF,TGTGCCAGCAGGCCGACGACAGGGAGGGACACTGAAGCTTTCTTT
14,.,TRBV27,.,TRBJ1-1,CASKTQTGIAEAFF,TGTGCCAGCAAAACTCAAACAGGGATCGCTGAAGCTTTCTTT
14,.,TRBV27,.,TRBJ2-5,CASSLLGAPETQYF,TGTGCCAGCAGTTTATTGGGGGCCCCAGAGACCCAGTACTTC
15,TRBD1,TRBV5-5,.,TRBJ1-1,CASRQTGGRDTEAFF,TGTGCCAGCAGACAGACAGGGGGGCGGGACACTGAAGCTTTCTTT
17,TRBD2,TRBV7-9,.,TRBJ2-1,CASSPKITSGPYNEQFF,TGTGCCAGCAGCCCAAAAATTACTAGCGGGCCCTACAATGAGCAGTTCTTC
17,TRBD1,TRBV28,.,TRBJ2-7,CASSSPQEGGPPYEQYF,TGTGCCAGCAGTTCCCCCCAGGAAGGGGGCCCTCCGTACGAGCAGTACTTC
14,.,TRBV29-1,.,TRBJ2-7,CSVEDGAGPYEQYF,TGCAGCGTTGAAGATGGGGCAGGTCCCTACGAGCAGTACTTC
13,.,TRBV4-2,.,TRBJ1-4,CASKGGPNEKLFF,TGTGCCAGCAAAGGCGGCCCGAATGAAAAACTGTTTTTT
16,.,TRBV4-1,.,TRBJ1-4,CASSRQTGAINEKLFF,TGCGCCAGCAGCCGCCAAACGGGGGCTATCAATGAAAAACTGTTTTTT
15,TRBD1,TRBV2,.,TRBJ1-2,CASTQGVGQVYGYTF,TGTGCCAGCACCCAGGGGGTTGGACAGGTCTATGGCTACACCTTC
15,TRBD1,TRBV29-1,.,TRBJ2-5,CSHTVTGDNQETQYF,TGCAGCCATACGGTGACAGGGGATAACCAAGAGACCCAGTACTTC
15,.,TRBV25-1,few,TRBJ1-2,CASSGLTGPNYGYTF,TGTGCCAGCAGTGGGCTGACAGGACCTAACTATGGCTACACCTTC
14,TRBD2,TRBV5-4,.,TRBJ2-3,CASSPSGGGDTQYF,TGTGCCAGCAGCCCTAGCGGGGGAGGAGATACGCAGTATTTT
14,TRBD1,TRBV2,once,TRBJ2-5,CASTTDRDQETQYF,TGTGCCAGCACTACGGACAGGGACCAAGAGACCCAGTACTTC
12,.,TRBV19,.,TRBJ1-5,CASRIVNQPQHF,TGTGCCAGTAGGATCGTGAATCAGCCCCAGCATTTT
15,TRBD1,TRBV29-1,.,TRBJ2-7,CSVEGTAGGEDGQYF,TGCAGCGTTGAGGGGACGGCAGGGGGAGAAGATGGGCAGTACTTC
15,.,TRBV6-6,few,TRBJ1-3,CASILRVGAGNTIYF,TGTGCCAGCATTTTACGGGTGGGGGCTGGAAACACCATATATTTT
17,TRBD2,TRBV2,.,TRBJ2-1,CASSEGLAGHTYNEQFF,TGTGCCAGCAGTGAAGGACTAGCGGGCCACACCTACAATGAGCAGTTCTTC
14,TRBD2,TRBV11-2,.,TRBJ2-5,CASSSTGLKETQYF,TGTGCCAGCAGCTCCACGGGACTAAAAGAGACCCAGTACTTC
15,.,TRBV6-1,.,TRBJ2-7,CASSDLAEPPYEQYF,TGTGCCAGCAGTGACTTGGCAGAGCCACCCTACGAGCAGTACTTC
15,TRBD1,TRBV7-9,.,TRBJ2-7,CASSNTGQGSYEQYF,TGTGCCAGCAGTAATACGGGACAGGGGTCCTACGAGCAGTACTTC
15,.,TRBV2,few,TRBJ1-4,CASSEGGARGEKLFF,TGTGCCAGCAGTGAAGGGGGGGCCAGAGGCGAAAAACTGTTTTTT
14,.,TRBV28,.,TRBJ2-2,CASSQTGNTGELFF,TGTGCCAGCAGCCAGACAGGGAACACCGGGGAGCTGTTTTTT
18,TRBD2,TRBV6-1,.,TRBJ2-1,CASSELAGGSGLYNEQFF,TGTGCCAGCAGTGAACTAGCGGGAGGATCAGGCCTTTACAATGAGCAGTTCTTC
14,.,TRBV10-3,.,TRBJ1-2,CATKTDDYSYGYTF,TGTGCCACCAAGACGGACGACTATTCCTATGGCTACACCTTC
12,.,TRBV25-1,few,TRBJ1-1,CASSERGRAAFF,TGTGCCAGCAGTGAGCGGGGCCGGGCAGCTTTCTTT
14,.,TRBV15,.,TRBJ1-4,CATSSRGASEKLFF,TGTGCCACCAGCTCTCGGGGGGCGAGTGAAAAACTGTTTTTT
16,TRBD2,TRBV4-1,.,TRBJ2-7,CASSQEASGRFYEQYF,TGCGCCAGCAGCCAAGAGGCTAGCGGGAGATTTTACGAGCAGTACTTC
12,.,TRBV4-3,.,TRBJ2-1,CASSREAGMQFF,TGCGCCAGCAGCCGGGAAGCAGGGATGCAGTTCTTC
12,.,TRBV9,once,TRBJ2-7,CASSLNMYEQYF,TGTGCCAGCAGCTTAAACATGTACGAGCAGTACTTC
11,.,TRBV11-2,.,TRBJ1-1,CASSRTTEAFF,TGTGCCAGCAGCAGAACCACTGAAGCTTTCTTT
15,.,TRBV7-9,.,TRBJ2-7,CASRTGTSLIEAQYF,TGTGCCAGCAGAACCGGGACTTCCCTTATCGAGGCGCAGTACTTC
13,.,TRBV11-2,.,TRBJ2-4,CASSSGPTGIGYF,TGTGCCAGCAGCTCAGGCCCGACAGGAATTGGGTACTTC
15,.,TRBV19,.,TRBJ2-7,CASSPGLFMGYEQYF,TGTGCCAGTAGTCCCGGACTGTTTATGGGGTACGAGCAGTACTTC
15,TRBD1,TRBV28,.,TRBJ2-7,CASSPWRDRAHEQYF,TGTGCCAGCAGTCCCTGGAGGGACAGGGCCCACGAGCAGTACTTC
14,.,TRBV15,.,TRBJ2-1,CATSSPRDYNEQFF,TGTGCCACCAGCAGCCCCCGGGACTACAATGAGCAGTTCTTC
16,.,TRBV7-2,.,TRBJ1-1,CASSFYTGMGGTEAFF,TGTGCCAGCAGCTTCTACACAGGGATGGGGGGAACTGAAGCTTTCTTT
11,.,TRBV28,.,TRBJ1-4,CASSSYEKLFF,TGTGCCAGCAGTTCCTATGAAAAACTGTTTTTT
13,.,TRBV5-1,.,TRBJ1-4,CASSSDISEKLFF,TGCGCCAGCAGCTCCGATATATCTGAAAAACTGTTTTTT
14,.,TRBV5-6,.,TRBJ2-2,CASSFGLNTGELFF,TGTGCCAGCAGCTTCGGCTTGAACACCGGGGAGCTGTTTTTT
15,TRBD2,TRBV6-6,.,TRBJ2-3,CASSWEREDSDTQYF,TGTGCCAGCAGTTGGGAGCGGGAGGACTCAGATACGCAGTATTTT
12,.,TRBV19,.,TRBJ2-1,CASRQGYNEQFF,TGTGCCAGTAGGCAGGGGTACAATGAGCAGTTCTTC